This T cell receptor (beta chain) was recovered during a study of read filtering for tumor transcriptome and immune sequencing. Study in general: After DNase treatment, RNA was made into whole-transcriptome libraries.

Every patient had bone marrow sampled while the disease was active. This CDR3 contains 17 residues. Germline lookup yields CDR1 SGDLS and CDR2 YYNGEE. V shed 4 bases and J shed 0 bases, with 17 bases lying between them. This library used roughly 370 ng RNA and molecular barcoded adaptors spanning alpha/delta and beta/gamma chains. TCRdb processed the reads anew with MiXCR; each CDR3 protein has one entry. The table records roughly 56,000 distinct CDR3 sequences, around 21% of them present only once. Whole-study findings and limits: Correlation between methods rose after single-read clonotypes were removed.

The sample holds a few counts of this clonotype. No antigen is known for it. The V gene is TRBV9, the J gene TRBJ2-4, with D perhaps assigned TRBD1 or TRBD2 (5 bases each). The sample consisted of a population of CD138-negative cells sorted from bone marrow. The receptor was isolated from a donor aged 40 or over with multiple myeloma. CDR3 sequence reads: CASSRMIGGVAKNIQYF. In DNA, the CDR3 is TGTGCCAGCAGCCGAATGATTGGGGGAGTAGCCAAAAACATTCAGTACTTC.